This entry describes one T cell receptor (beta chain). The entry originates in a study of T cells in women clearing cervical HPV infection. Study in general: For cases, blood was sampled a median about 150 days after lesion detection, interquartile range roughly 80 to 200 days.

Data came from immunoSEQ multiplex PCR; TCRdb stores just in-frame clones and leaves some out. The listing contains roughly 30,000 clones. Sequenced sample: blood buffy coat. This clonotype was obtained from a woman aged 18-70 years with a cervical HPV16 infection that either progressed to CIN3+ or cleared (not recorded which).

CDR3 DNA (partial): TGCGCCAGCAGCTTGCGGACCGGGACAGGGCTCCATACG. It yields the protein CASSLRTGTGLHT. The complete CDR3 sequence is CASSLRTGTGLHTQYF. The chain carries TRBV5-1 and TRBJ2-3; 9 bases line up with TRBD1. The read ends 3 residues early relative to the CDR3; the germline J gene fills the gap. Germline V gives CDR1 SGHRS, CDR2 YFSETQ. This CDR3 has 16 residues. With 1 base clipped from V and 7 bases from J, the junction kept 10 bases outside the gene matches. Full variable domain (remainder filled in from reference TRBV5-1 and TRBJ2-3): KAGVTQTPRYLIKTRGQQVTLSCSPISGHRSVSWYQQTPGQGLQFLFEYFSETQRNKGNFPGRFSGRQFSNSRSEMNVSTLELGDSALYLCASSLRTGTGLHTQYFGPGTRLTVL.